This TCR beta chain was recovered during a study of shared clonotypes between healthy human individuals (TCRdb year 2020). A note on the overall study: Two women and a few men aged 18 to 49 years were included in the cohort. For each donor, CD4 naive and CD4 memory were each given three plates, CD8 naive was given two plates, and CD8 memory was given one plate. To estimate repertoire size and how much clonotype sharing occurs between individuals, the study deeply sequenced the blood TCR repertoires of roughly 5 healthy adults. Different laboratories and diverse techniques were used to prepare libraries and sequence TCR repertoires, to increase sequencing depth and limit assay-specific biases. Each donor's leukapheresis produced roughly between about 0.9 and 9.5 billion PBMCs. Study-wide findings and limitations: Rarefaction of sorted-subset datasets indicated incomplete sequencing despite the large sequencing depth. Larger estimated clonotype richness was generally found for naive subsets than for memory subsets. Pairwise subsampling led to the expectation that sequencing depth would affect the degree of clonotype sharing among donors. Only blood was sampled, and tissue TCR repertoires likely differ from those in blood. Across several donors, around 5% of naive CD4, over 3% of naive CD8, approximately 2.5% of memory CD4, and under 0.45% of memory CD8 clonotypes were shared. The genetic and exposure-history diversity represented was limited by the small number of donors. Clonotypes shared by all four sorted-subset donors showed higher generation probabilities than non-shared clonotypes.

The donors were healthy, HIV-negative adults with no recently reported acute infections or vaccinations. All donors were Caucasian adults living in Nashville, Tennessee, USA. CD4+ T cells were enriched by magnetic negative selection, after which naive cells were positively selected on CD45RA and the negative fraction was taken as the memory subset. Blood was obtained by leukapheresis, after which PBMCs were separated by Ficoll-Histopaque density gradient centrifugation and cryopreserved in liquid nitrogen vapor phase. Purity and quantity of every magnetically sorted T cell population were checked by analytical flow cytometry. Genomic DNA was isolated from every sorted fraction and measured by UV absorbance on a Nanodrop 2000c. To note about this clone: There is no known antigen for this receptor. No quality values exist for individual bases; no much larger clone is one base distant.

Using the deep immunoSEQ assay, TCR CDR3 regions were amplified from genomic DNA by multiplex PCR. Extracted genomic DNA from each cell subset was distributed evenly across all wells of several immunoSEQ 96-well plates, and each plate was treated as a replicate. Each replicate PCR for sorted subsets received about 0.2 ug genomic DNA, equal to 30,000 or so T cell genomes. Purified libraries were quantified with a Qubit 3.0 fluorometer, sized on a Bioanalyzer 2100, and re-quantified with the KAPA Library Quantification kit. Every immunoSEQ 96-well plate was sequenced on a dedicated single-read 150-cycle Illumina NextSeq 550 flow cell. On the study's bioinformatics: Because the immunoSEQ output held only junctional sequences and lacked quality scores, the filtering could not match the filtering applied to full-length reads. Sequences were annotated with PyIR, a Python wrapper for IgBLAST v1.9, and V/J genes and CDR3 were assigned using IMGT germline references. Reads were filtered out if the reads had weak V/J assignments (E-value above 1e-6), no CDR3, stop codons, out-of-frame junctions, or ambiguous translated residues. V3J clonotypes were defined as sequences sharing an identical inferred V gene, J gene, and CDR3 amino acid sequence. Percentage overlap between repertoires was calculated by dividing the number of shared unique clonotypes by the size of the smaller repertoire. Three approaches were used to assess repertoire richness: RTK rarefaction, the Chao1 estimator, and Recon v2.1 estimates of unobserved clonotypes. Generation probabilities for all TCRbeta clonotypes obtained by the gDNA method from a few donors were computed using OLGA. Sourced from immuneACCESS, this table was stored by TCRdb with only in-frame sequences that have V and J called. A share of the clones is absent; for the studies checked, an unresolved V gene accounts for under half, and the remainder has no known explanation. V, J and clone size derive from that table, while D and trimming were established from the DNA sequence. The sample table shows about 1.5 million clones, and 95% to 99% are seen once. The ten biggest clones cover about 0.45% of the sample.

At the junction V is shortened by 4 bases and J by 8 bases, with 26 bases in between. CDR1 and CDR2 are read off the germline V gene (reference sequence) as SEHNR and FQNEAQ. Its CDR3 holds 17 amino acids, cysteine through phenylalanine. Kept here is only the CDR3 DNA, which spans 51 bases and is read in frame from base 1. The specimen was naive CD4+ T cells sorted from blood. This specimen's cell subset or site label, interpreted: CD45RA+ positively selected. The chain is made from TRBV7-9 and TRBJ1-2; there is no confident call for the D gene. The clonotype originates from a man under 40 in good health. The CDR3 corresponds to CASSYPTGGPTRGGYTF. The sequenced DNA: TGTGCCAGCAGCTACCCTACGGGCGGCCCTACCCGAGGGGGCTACACCTTC.